Described below is a single T cell receptor (beta chain) sequence and its context. Participant ages covered 18 to 89 years across approximately 25 US areas. In the source study's methods: Reference gene primer amplification yielded estimated nucleated cell counts. Clones were read by immunoSEQ multiplex PCR, and TCRdb kept only the in-frame ones, dropping some. V, J and clone size derive from that table, while D and trimming were established from the DNA sequence. The table includes approximately 300,000 clones, roughly 89% detected once. This specimen belongs to a study of blood T cell repertoires in COVID-19. Overall study: Sample material is recorded as cDNA or gDNA derived from T cells, B-cell-depleted T cells, or PBMCs.

The clonotype originates from a woman aged 18 to 35 with acute COVID-19. Sequencing was carried out using PBMCs or T cells enriched from blood (not recorded which).

In DNA form, the CDR3 reads TGCGCCAGCAGTGAGCGGGAGGGCCAAGTTGAGCAGTTCTTC. Translating gives CASSEREGQVEQFF. The chain is built from TRBV10-2 and TRBJ2-1; 8 bases are shared with TRBD2. The CDR3 extends over 14 amino acids. V trimming: 2 bases; J trimming: 9 bases; junction bases outside the gene matches: 6. The V gene's germline CDR1 is WSHSY and CDR2 SAAADI.